The 10 T cell receptor beta chains reported below all come from one sample, sequenced in a study of blood T cell repertoires in COVID-19. Here immunoSEQ multiplex PCR was the method, and the copy in TCRdb shows in-frame clones only, minus some. This table has some 290,000 clones, around 89% appearing once. Sequencing input: peripheral blood. These receptors all come from a woman aged 40-49 years with COVID-19, enrolled during active disease.

V and J are TRBV27 and TRBJ2-3; 12 bases are a match to TRBD2. V lost 2 bases to trimming and J lost 4 bases; unmatched junction nucleotides: 10. There are 18 residues in the CDR3. CDR1 is MNHEY and CDR2 is SMNVEV in the germline V gene (reference sequence). The CDR3 loop reads CASSLLGTSGRGADTQYF. The CDR3 coding sequence is TGTGCCAGCAGTTTACTCGGGACTAGCGGGCGAGGCGCAGATACGCAGTATTTT.

The chain joins TRBV9 to TRBJ1-1, with D perhaps matching TRBD1 (6 bases). Germline V gene data show CDR1 as SGDLS and CDR2 as YYNGEE. This CDR3 comprises 15 residues. Trimming cost V 0 bases and J 3 bases, with 12 bases left between them. CDR3 nucleotide sequence: TGTGCCAGCAGCGTAGCTATATCAGGGGACACTGAAGCTTTCTTT. The encoded protein is CASSVAISGDTEAFF.

The chain is built from TRBV7-3 and TRBJ2-1; 8 bases fit TRBD1. CDR3 length: 15 amino acids. The ends lost 4 bases at V and 6 bases at J; junction bases unmatched: 8. Germline V gene lookup returns CDR1 SGHTA and CDR2 FQGTGA. The CDR3 bases are TGTGCCAGCAGCTCACTCAGGGGGCTGGGCAATGAGCAGTTCTTC. Its translation: CASSSLRGLGNEQFF.

The V and J genes are TRBV6-5 and TRBJ1-2; D possibly corresponds to TRBD1 (6 bases). V was trimmed by 0 bases and J by 8 bases, leaving 13 bases between them. Germline CDR1 reads MNHEY; CDR2 reads SVGAGI. This CDR3 region has 14 residues. The CDR3 DNA reads TGTGCCAGCAGTTACTCCGGACAGTACCGAGGCTACACCTTC. Protein sequence: CASSYSGQYRGYTF.

This sequence joins TRBV11-2 and TRBJ1-1; tentative D call: TRBD1 (5 bases). CDR3 length equals 15 residues. The V end lost 2 bases, the J end lost 3 bases, and 13 bases lay between the germline ends. Germline-derived CDR1 and CDR2 are SGHAT and FQNNGV. The CDR3 sequence: CASSLRVWGDTEAFF. CDR3 nucleotide sequence: TGTGCCAGCAGCTTAAGGGTGTGGGGGGACACTGAAGCTTTCTTT. The complete variable domain, with remaining parts taken from reference TRBV11-2 and TRBJ1-1, reads EAGVAQSPRYKIIEKRQSVAFWCNPISGHATLYWYQQILGQGPKLLIQFQNNGVVDDSQLPKDRFSAERLKGVDSTLKIQPAKLEDSAVYLCASSLRVWGDTEAFFGQGTRLTVV.

V gene TRBV9 combines with J gene TRBJ1-1; 8 bases match TRBD1. The CDR3 is made up of 15 amino acids. Losses at the gene ends were 2 bases for V and 4 bases for J; bases not matched to a gene: 7. CDR1 and CDR2 (germline): SGDLS, YYNGEE. The CDR3 region is CASSVKPGGVTEAFF. The CDR3 coding sequence is TGTGCCAGCAGCGTCAAGCCAGGGGGCGTCACTGAAGCTTTCTTT.

The V and J genes are TRBV7-8 and TRBJ2-3; 13 nucleotides agree with TRBD2. CDR3 length equals 16 residues. V was clipped by 5 bases and J by 8 bases; unmatched bases: 10. Germline lookup yields CDR1 SGHVS and CDR2 FQNEAQ. The chain's CDR3 is CASSALLAGGPGTQYF. Here the CDR3 DNA reads TGTGCCAGCAGCGCCTTACTAGCGGGAGGGCCGGGTACGCAGTATTTT.

This chain links TRBV6-5 with TRBJ2-1, with 8 bases lining up with TRBD1. This CDR3 spans 13 amino acids. CDR1 is MNHEY and CDR2 is SVGAGI in the germline V gene. The ends lost 5 bases at V and 6 bases at J; junction bases unmatched: 3. CDR3 sequence (DNA): TGTGCCAGCAGTCGACAGGGGACCAATGAGCAGTTCTTC. It codes for CASSRQGTNEQFF.

This sequence joins TRBV11-2 and TRBJ1-1; D remains ambiguous. This CDR3 has 14 amino acids. Trimming removed 3 bases at V and 3 bases at J, with 11 bases between. Germline V gives CDR1 SGHAT, CDR2 FQNNGV. The CDR3 sequence: CASSLVTGYTEAFF. Here the CDR3 DNA reads TGTGCCAGCAGCTTGGTGACGGGTTACACTGAAGCTTTCTTT.

The chain's CDR3 is CASSLLGSTTNEKLFF. In DNA form, the CDR3 reads TGTGCCAGCAGCTTGCTGGGGAGCACAACTAATGAAAAACTGTTTTTT. This chain joins TRBV5-5 and TRBJ1-4; no definite D call. CDR1 and CDR2 from the germline V gene are SGHKS and YYEKEE (reference sequence). The V gene lost 1 base and the J gene lost 0 bases, with 10 bases spanning the gap. This CDR3 contains 16 residues.